This T cell receptor beta chain came from a study of blood T cell repertoires in COVID-19 (dated by TCRdb to about 2020). Looking at the study overall: Collaborator samples came from the United States, Italy and Spain and covered acute and convalescent phases of COVID-19. The material from the prospective study consisted of cDNA or gDNA derived from T cells, B-cell-depleted T cells, or PBMCs. Where available, HLA class I and class II types were obtained from metadata supplied by the sample provider rather than from assay-based typing. The repertoires were released in a freely available public database meant as a resource for research on the immune response to SARS-CoV-2. Samples came from the ongoing ImmuneRACE study (first 160 participants) plus 1,254 subjects from 6 global collaborators. A de-identified subject ID, COVID-19 status, age in years and sex were almost always included in the sample metadata. The dataset comprised deeply sampled blood TCRbeta repertoires from subjects exposed to, actively infected with, or recovered from COVID-19. The paper as a whole reports these results and caveats: The quantity of clinical and demographic metadata differed by source and by participant and was supplied without curation.

The collaborating institutions used their own protocols to collect whole blood in K2EDTA tubes. For TCRbeta analysis, collaborator samples were shipped as frozen whole blood, as isolated PBMCs, or as DNA extracted from either sample type. TCRbeta CDR3 regions were amplified from genomic DNA by means of the immunoSEQ Assay, a bias-controlled multiplex PCR. Per the source publication's procedure: The number of nucleated cells in each sample was estimated from the amplification of reference gene primers within the assay. To quantify the absolute abundance of each unique TCRbeta CDR3 rearrangement, sequence reads were collapsed and filtered. Productive Simpson clonality was computed per sample as the square root of Simpson's diversity index over productive rearrangements. The table comes from immuneACCESS by way of TCRdb, which keeps in-frame sequences with V and J called. Part of the clones is missing from these tables; in studies checked, under half for an unresolved V gene and the rest for unknown reasons. V and J calls and clone size follow that table, whereas D and trimming were derived from the DNA. Across this sample there are tens of thousands of clones, with about 80% seen only once. More than 9% of the sample is in the top ten clones.

Notes on this clone: The antigen it recognizes is unknown. Base qualities were left out, and no much larger clone turns up one base away.

CDR1 SGHAT and CDR2 FQNNGV are derived from the germline V gene. V is cut back by 5 bases and J by 7 bases, with 14 bases in the junction unmatched. The CDR3 contains 15 residues, cysteine and phenylalanine counted. The only DNA kept is the CDR3, 45 bases in frame from the first base. The chain joins TRBV11-2 to TRBJ2-7, and 7 junctional nucleotides match TRBD1. This clonotype was sampled from a human donor in a cohort sampled during active COVID-19. Sequenced sample: peripheral blood. CDR3 reads: CASSRSGTALGEQYF. The base sequence is TGTGCCAGCAGCCGATCCGGGACAGCCTTGGGGGAGCAGTACTTC.